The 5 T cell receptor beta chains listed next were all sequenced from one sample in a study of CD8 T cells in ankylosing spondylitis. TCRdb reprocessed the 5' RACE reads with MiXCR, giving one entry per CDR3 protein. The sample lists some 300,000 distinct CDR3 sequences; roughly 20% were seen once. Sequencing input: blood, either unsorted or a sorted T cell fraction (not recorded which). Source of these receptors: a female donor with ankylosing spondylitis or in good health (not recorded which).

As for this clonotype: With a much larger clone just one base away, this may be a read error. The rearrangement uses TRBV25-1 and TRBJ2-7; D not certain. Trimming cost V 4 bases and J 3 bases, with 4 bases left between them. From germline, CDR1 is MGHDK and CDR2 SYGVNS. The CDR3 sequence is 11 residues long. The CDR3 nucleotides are TGTGCCAGCAGTGCCAACTACGAGCAGTACTTC. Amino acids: CASSANYEQYF.

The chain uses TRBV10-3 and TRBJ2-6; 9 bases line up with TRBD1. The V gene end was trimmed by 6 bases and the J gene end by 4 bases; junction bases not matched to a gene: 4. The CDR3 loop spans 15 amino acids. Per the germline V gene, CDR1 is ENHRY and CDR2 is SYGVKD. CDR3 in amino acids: CAISAGTGGANVLTF. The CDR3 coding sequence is TGTGCCATCAGCGCCGGGACAGGGGGGGCCAACGTCCTGACTTTC.

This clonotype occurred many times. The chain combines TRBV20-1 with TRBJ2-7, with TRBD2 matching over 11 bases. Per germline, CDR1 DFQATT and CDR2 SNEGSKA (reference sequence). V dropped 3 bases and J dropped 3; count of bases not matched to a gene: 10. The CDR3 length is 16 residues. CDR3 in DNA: TGCAGTGCTAGGGTGCTTCTAGCGGGAGGTGACTACGAGCAGTACTTC. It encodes CSARVLLAGGDYEQYF.

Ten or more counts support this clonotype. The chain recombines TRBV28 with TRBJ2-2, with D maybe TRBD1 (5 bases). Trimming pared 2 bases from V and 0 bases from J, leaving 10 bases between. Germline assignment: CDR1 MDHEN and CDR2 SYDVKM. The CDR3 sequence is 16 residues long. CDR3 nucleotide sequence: TGTGCCAGCAGTTTACACGACAGAACGAACACCGGGGAGCTGTTTTTT. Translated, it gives CASSLHDRTNTGELFF.

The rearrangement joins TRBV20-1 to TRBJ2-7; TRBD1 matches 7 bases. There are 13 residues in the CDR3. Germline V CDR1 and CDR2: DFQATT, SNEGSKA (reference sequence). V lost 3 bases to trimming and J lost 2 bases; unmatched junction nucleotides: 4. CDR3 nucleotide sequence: TGCAGTGCTAGCCAGGACAGGACCTACGAGCAGTACTTC. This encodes CSASQDRTYEQYF.